The T cell receptor beta chain described here comes from a study of graft-versus-host responses after intestinal transplantation. Study-level information: Each recipient received a multivisceral, liver-intestinal, or isolated intestinal graft. Induction with anti-thymocyte globulin, then tacrolimus and steroids for roughly three years, was given to all recipients.

In the case of this clone: The antigen is undetermined.

Using immunoSEQ multiplex PCR, the repertoire was profiled, and TCRdb retains in-frame clones only, with some absent. Among about 99,000 clones listed, roughly 90% were seen once. Trimming shortened V by 0 bases and J by 5 bases, and 7 bases separated the two germline ends. The CDR3 totals 13 residues. Looked up from germline, CDR1 is GTSNPN and CDR2 is SVGIG (reference sequence). This receptor was obtained from a human donor who received an intestinal transplant. The input for sequencing was unstimulated CD4+ T cells sorted from spleen or lymph node cells, taken before intestinal transplant. The chain uses TRBV30 and TRBJ1-4; D is undetermined. The CDR3 DNA reads as TGTGCCTGGAGTGTAGGAGGGAATGAAAAACTGTTTTTT. This sequence encodes CAWSVGGNEKLFF.